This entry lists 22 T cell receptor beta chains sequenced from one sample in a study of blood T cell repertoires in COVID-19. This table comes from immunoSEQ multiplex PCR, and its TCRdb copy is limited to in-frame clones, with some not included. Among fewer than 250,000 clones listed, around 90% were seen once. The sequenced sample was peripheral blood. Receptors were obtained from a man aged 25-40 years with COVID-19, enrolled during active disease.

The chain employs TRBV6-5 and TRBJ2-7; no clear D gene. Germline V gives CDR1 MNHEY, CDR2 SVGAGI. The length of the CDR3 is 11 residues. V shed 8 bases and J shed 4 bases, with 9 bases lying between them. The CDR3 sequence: CASCGGYEQYF. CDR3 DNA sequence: TGTGCCAGCTGCGGCGGATACGAGCAGTACTTC.

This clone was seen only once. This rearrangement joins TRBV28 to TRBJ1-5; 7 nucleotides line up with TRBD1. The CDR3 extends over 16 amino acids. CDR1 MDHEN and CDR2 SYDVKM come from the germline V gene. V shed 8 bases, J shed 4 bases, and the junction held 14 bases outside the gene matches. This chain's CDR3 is CASRHFYRGGNQPQHF. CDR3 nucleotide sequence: TGTGCCAGCCGACACTTCTACAGGGGTGGGAATCAGCCCCAGCATTTT. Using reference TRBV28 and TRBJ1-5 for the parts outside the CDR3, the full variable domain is DVKVTQSSRYLVKRTGEKVFLECVQDMDHENMFWYRQDPGLGLRLIYFSYDVKMKEKGDIPEGYSVSREKKERFSLILESASTNQTSMYLCASRHFYRGGNQPQHFGDGTRLSIL.

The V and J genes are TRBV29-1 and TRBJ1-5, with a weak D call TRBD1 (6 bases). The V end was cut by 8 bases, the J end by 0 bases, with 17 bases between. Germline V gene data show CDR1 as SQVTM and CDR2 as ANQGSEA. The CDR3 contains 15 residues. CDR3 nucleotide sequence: TGCAGCTGGGGGCAGGGGAAACATAGCAATCAGCCCCAGCATTTT. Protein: CSWGQGKHSNQPQHF.

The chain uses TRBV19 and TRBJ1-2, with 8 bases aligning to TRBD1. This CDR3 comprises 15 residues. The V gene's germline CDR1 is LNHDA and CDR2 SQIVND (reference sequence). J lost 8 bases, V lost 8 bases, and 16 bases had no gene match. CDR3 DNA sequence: TGTGCCAGTCGCGATACCGGGACAGGCTTCGGCGGCTACACCTTC. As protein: CASRDTGTGFGGYTF.

As DNA, the CDR3 is TGTGCCAGCAGCTTACCAGGGGGCGAAGACTATGGCTACACCTTC. Translation: CASSLPGGEDYGYTF. The rearrangement links TRBV5-6 to TRBJ1-2, with 8 nucleotides matching TRBD1. The ends lost 2 bases at V and 3 bases at J; junction bases unmatched: 6. The CDR3 has 15 residues. Germline-derived CDR1 and CDR2 are SGHDT and YYEEEE.

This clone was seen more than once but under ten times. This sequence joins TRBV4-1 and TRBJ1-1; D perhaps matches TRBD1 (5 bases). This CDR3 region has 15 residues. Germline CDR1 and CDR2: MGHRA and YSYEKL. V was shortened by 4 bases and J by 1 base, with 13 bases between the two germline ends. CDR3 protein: CASSRYGQSNTEAFF. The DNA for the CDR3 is TGCGCCAGCAGCCGATACGGACAATCGAACACTGAAGCTTTCTTT.

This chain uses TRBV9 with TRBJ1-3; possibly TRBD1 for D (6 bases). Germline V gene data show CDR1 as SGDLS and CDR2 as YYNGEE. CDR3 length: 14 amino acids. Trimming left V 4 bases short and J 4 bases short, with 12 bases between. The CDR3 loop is CASSPTGLGNTIYF. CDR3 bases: TGTGCCAGCAGCCCAACAGGGTTAGGAAACACCATATATTTT. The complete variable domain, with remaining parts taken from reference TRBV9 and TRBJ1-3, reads DSGVTQTPKHLITATGQRVTLRCSPRSGDLSVYWYQQSLDQGLQFLIQYYNGEERAKGNILERFSAQQFPDLHSELNLSSLELGDSALYFCASSPTGLGNTIYFGEGSWLTVV.

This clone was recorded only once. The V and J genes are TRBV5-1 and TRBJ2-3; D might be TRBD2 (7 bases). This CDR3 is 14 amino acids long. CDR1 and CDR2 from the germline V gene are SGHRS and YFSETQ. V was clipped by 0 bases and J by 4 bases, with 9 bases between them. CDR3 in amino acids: CASSLGGGADTQYF. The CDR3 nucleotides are TGCGCCAGCAGCTTGGGCGGGGGCGCAGATACGCAGTATTTT. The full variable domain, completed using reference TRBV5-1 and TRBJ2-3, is KAGVTQTPRYLIKTRGQQVTLSCSPISGHRSVSWYQQTPGQGLQFLFEYFSETQRNKGNFPGRFSGRQFSNSRSEMNVSTLELGDSALYLCASSLGGGADTQYFGPGTRLTVL.

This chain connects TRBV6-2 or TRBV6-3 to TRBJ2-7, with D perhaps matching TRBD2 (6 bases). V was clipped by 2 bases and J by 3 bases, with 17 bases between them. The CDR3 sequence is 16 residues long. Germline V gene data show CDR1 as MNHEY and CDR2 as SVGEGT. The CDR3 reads CASSYRSGTAYYEQYF. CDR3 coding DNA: TGTGCCAGCAGTTACAGGTCCGGGACTGCCTACTACGAGCAGTACTTC.

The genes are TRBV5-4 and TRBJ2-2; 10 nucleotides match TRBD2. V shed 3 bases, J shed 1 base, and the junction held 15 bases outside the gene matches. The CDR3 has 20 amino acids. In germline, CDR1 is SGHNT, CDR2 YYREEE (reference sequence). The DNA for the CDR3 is TGTGCCAGCAGCTCCGCCCCGTTGTTCGGACTAGCGGTGAACACCGGGGAGCTGTTTTTT. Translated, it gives CASSSAPLFGLAVNTGELFF.

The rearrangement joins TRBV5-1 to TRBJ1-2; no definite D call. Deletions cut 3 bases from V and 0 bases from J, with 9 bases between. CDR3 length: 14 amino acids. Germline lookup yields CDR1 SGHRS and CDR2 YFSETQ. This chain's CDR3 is CASSSINSNYGYTF. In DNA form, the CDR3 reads TGCGCCAGCAGCTCAATCAATTCTAACTATGGCTACACCTTC.

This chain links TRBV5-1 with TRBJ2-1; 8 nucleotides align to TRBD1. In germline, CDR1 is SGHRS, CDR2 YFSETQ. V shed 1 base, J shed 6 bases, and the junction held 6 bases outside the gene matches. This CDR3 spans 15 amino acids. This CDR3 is CASSLSQGAVNEQFF. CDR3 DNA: TGCGCCAGCAGCTTGTCCCAGGGGGCCGTCAATGAGCAGTTCTTC.

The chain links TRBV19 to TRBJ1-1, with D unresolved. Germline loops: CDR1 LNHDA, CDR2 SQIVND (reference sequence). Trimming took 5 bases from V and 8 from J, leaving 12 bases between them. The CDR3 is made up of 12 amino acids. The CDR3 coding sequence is TGTGCCAGTAGTCCAACCGACTTCGAAGCTTTCTTT. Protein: CASSPTDFEAFF.

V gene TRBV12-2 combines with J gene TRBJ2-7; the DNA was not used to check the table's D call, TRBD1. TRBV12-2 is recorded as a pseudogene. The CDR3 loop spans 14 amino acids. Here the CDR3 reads CASRLATASYEQYF. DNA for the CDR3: TGTGCAAGTCGCTTAGCGACAGCTTCCTACGAGCAGTACTTC.

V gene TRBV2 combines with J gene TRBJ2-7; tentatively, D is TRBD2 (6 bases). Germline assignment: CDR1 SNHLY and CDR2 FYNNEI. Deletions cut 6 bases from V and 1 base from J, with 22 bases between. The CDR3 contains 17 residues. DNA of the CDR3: TGTGCCAGCAGAGAGTCCAGAGGACGCGGGAATTCCTACGAGCAGTACTTC. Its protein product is CASRESRGRGNSYEQYF.

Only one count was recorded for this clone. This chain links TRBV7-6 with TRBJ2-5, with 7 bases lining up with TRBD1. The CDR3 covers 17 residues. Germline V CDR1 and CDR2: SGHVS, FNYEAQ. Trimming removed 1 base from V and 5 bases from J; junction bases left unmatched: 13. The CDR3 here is CASSLGGLQGPWETQYF. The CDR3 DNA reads TGTGCCAGCAGCTTAGGGGGCCTACAGGGGCCGTGGGAGACCCAGTACTTC.

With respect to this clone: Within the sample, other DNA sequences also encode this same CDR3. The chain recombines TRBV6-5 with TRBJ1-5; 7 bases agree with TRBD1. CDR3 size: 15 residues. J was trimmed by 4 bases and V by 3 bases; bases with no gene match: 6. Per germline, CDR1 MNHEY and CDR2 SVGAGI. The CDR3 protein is CASSYSAGGNQPQHF. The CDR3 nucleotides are TGTGCCAGCAGTTATTCGGCAGGGGGTAATCAGCCCCAGCATTTT.

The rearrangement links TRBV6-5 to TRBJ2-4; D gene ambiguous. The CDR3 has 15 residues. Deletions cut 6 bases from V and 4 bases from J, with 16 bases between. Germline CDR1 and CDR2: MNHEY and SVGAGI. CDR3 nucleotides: TGTGCCAGCAGGCAAGACACTCGGTCAAAAAACATTCAGTACTTC. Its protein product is CASRQDTRSKNIQYF.

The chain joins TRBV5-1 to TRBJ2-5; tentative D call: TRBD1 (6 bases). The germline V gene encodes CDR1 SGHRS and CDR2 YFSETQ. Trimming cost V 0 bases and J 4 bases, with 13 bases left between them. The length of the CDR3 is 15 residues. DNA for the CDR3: TGCGCCAGCAGCTTGGGGCAGGGGTCTTCAGAGACCCAGTACTTC. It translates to CASSLGQGSSETQYF.

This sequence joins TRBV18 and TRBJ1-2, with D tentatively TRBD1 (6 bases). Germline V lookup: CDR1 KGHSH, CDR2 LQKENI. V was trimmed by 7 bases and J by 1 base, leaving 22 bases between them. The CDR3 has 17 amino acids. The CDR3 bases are TGTGCCAGCTTACCCAGACAGGACTTTCTCTTTAACTATGGCTACACCTTC. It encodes CASLPRQDFLFNYGYTF.

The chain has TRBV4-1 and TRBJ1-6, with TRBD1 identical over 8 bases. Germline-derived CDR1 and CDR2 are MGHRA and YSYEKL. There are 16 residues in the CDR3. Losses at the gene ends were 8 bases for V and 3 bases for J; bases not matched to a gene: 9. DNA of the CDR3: TGCGCCAGCTCCCGAGCAGGGGGCAGCTATAATTCACCCCTCCACTTT. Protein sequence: CASSRAGGSYNSPLHF.

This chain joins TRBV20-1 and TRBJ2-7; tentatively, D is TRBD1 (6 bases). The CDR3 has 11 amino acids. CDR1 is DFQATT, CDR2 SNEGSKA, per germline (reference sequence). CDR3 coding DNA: TGCAGCGCCGGGACATACTACGAGCAGTACTTC. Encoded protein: CSAGTYYEQYF.